This TCR beta chain was sequenced during a study of long-term antiretroviral therapy in people with HIV. The table lists this clone with a few counts. There are 15 residues in the CDR3. From germline, CDR1 is SGDLS and CDR2 YYNGEE. V was clipped by 1 base and J by 6 bases; unmatched bases: 7. Investigators performed immunoSEQ version v3.0 at survey level. Here immunoSEQ multiplex PCR was the method, and the copy in TCRdb shows in-frame clones only, minus some. The table includes fewer than 30,000 clones, roughly 80% detected once. The V and J genes are TRBV9 and TRBJ2-1; 7 bases are a match to TRBD2. Material: unsorted PBMCs, obtained 0.7 years before starting antiretroviral therapy. This clonotype was obtained from a man between 25 and 39 years old with HIV. The CDR3 spells CASSVLSGGSNEQFF. As DNA, the CDR3 is TGTGCCAGCAGCGTACTCTCGGGAGGTTCCAATGAGCAGTTCTTC. Full variable domain (rest looked up from reference TRBV9 and TRBJ2-1): DSGVTQTPKHLITATGQRVTLRCSPRSGDLSVYWYQQSLDQGLQFLIQYYNGEERAKGNILERFSAQQFPDLHSELNLSSLELGDSALYFCASSVLSGGSNEQFFGPGTRLTVL.